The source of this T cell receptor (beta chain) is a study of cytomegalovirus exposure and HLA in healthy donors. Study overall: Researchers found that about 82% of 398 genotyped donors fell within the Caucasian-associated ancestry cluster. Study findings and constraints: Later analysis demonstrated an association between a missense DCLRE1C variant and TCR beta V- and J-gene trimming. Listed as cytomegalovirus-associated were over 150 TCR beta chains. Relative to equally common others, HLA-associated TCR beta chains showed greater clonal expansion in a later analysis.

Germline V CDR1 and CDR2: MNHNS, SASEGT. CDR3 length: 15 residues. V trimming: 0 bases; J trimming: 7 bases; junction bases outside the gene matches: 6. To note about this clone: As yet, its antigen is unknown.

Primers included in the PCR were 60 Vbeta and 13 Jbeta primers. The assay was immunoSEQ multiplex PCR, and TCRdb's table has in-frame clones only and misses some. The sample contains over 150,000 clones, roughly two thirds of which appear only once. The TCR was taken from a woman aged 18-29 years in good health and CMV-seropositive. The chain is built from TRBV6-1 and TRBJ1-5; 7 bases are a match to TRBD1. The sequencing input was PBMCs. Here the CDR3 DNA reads TGTGCCAGCAGTGAAGCAGGGGGCGTAAGACAGCCCCAGCATTTT. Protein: CASSEAGGVRQPQHF.